The 2 T cell receptor beta chains reported below all come from one sample, sequenced in a study of cytomegalovirus exposure and HLA in healthy donors. PCR used 60 Vbeta primers and 13 Jbeta primers. Clones were read by immunoSEQ multiplex PCR, and TCRdb kept only the in-frame ones, dropping some. The sample yields about 70,000 clones, just under 75% seen once. The sequenced sample was PBMCs. The receptors originated from a human donor in good health.

This clone was observed a handful of times. The CDR3 DNA reads as TGTGCCAGCAGCAGCTCAGGGGCACAGCCCCAGCATTTT. It codes for CASSSSGAQPQHF. The chain has TRBV6-5 and TRBJ1-5; a possible D gene is TRBD1 (6 bases). CDR1 is MNHEY and CDR2 is SVGAGI in the germline V gene. The V gene lost 6 bases and the J gene lost 7 bases, with 13 bases spanning the gap. The CDR3 has 13 amino acids.

The rearrangement uses TRBV25-1 and TRBJ2-3, with TRBD2 matching 8 bases. Germline V lookup: CDR1 MGHDK, CDR2 SYGVNS. The CDR3 length is 14 residues. V gave up 7 bases and J gave up 1 base; unmatched junction bases: 4. CDR3 sequence: CASTPGRGTDTQYF. Written as DNA, the CDR3 is TGTGCCAGCACTCCCGGGAGGGGCACAGATACGCAGTATTTT.